The present TCR beta chain was sequenced within a study of OX40 agonist ivuxolimab in advanced cancers. Whole-study context: It was ivuxolimab, an agonistic anti-OX40 (CD134) antibody, that patients were treated with.

Study observations and caveats: There were, on average, more expanded clones in CD8+ T cells than in CD4+.

Drawing of blood for sampling happened at baseline, at cycle 4 day 1, and at cycle 7 day 1. Points on this clone: Its specificity is unknown.

The CDR3 runs 15 residues. Per the germline V gene, CDR1 is SGHNT and CDR2 is YYREEE (reference sequence). The junction had 7 bases not matched to a gene; V was cut back by 7 bases and J by 0 bases. Assay used: immunoSEQ multiplex PCR; TCRdb lists only in-frame clones, some missing. The sample has 50,000 to 70,000 clones, around four fifths seen once; the top ten hold approximately 4%. The TCR originated in an adult with an advanced solid tumor such as melanoma, head and neck, liver or kidney cancer. J is TRBJ2-1 and V is TRBV5-4; 7 nucleotides line up with TRBD1. The material sequenced was CD4+ or CD8+ T cells sorted from blood, taken in a trial of the OX40 agonist ivuxolimab. The CDR3 DNA follows: TGTGCCAGCCATACTAGACAGGGCTCCTACAATGAGCAGTTCTTC. Protein product: CASHTRQGSYNEQFF.